The 11 T cell receptor beta chains reported below all come from one sample, sequenced in a study of T cell clones after liver transplantation. This table comes from immunoSEQ multiplex PCR, and its TCRdb copy is limited to in-frame clones, with some not included. Of more than 100,000 clones in the sample, roughly 80% were seen once. Source: CD4+ T cells from blood, taken around 49 months after liver transplant. The source of these receptors is a human patient who received a liver transplant. Some T cells may be the graft donor's.

The chain couples TRBV5-4 to TRBJ2-3; TRBD2 might be the D (6 bases). The V end was cut by 1 base, the J end by 6 bases, with 9 bases between. In germline, CDR1 is SGHNT, CDR2 YYREEE (reference sequence). The CDR3 loop spans 13 amino acids. CDR3 residues: CASSLPGVDTQYF. The DNA of the CDR3 is TGTGCCAGCAGCTTGCCGGGGGTCGATACGCAGTATTTT. The whole variable domain, filled in from reference TRBV5-4 and TRBJ2-3, reads ETGVTQSPTHLIKTRGQQVTLRCSSQSGHNTVSWYQQALGQGPQFIFQYYREEENGRGNFPPRFSGLQFPNYSSELNVNALELDDSALYLCASSLPGVDTQYFGPGTRLTVL.

The genes are TRBV7-3 and TRBJ1-1; TRBD1 aligns across 8 bases. The CDR3 runs 14 residues. The V segment lost 5 bases and the J segment 3 bases; nucleotides outside the gene matches: 5. Germline CDR1 is SGHTA and CDR2 is FQGTGA. The CDR3 DNA follows: TGTGCCAGCAGCAAAACAGGGGGGGACACTGAAGCTTTCTTT. Amino acids: CASSKTGGDTEAFF.

The chain is built from TRBV7-3 and TRBJ1-1; possible D gene TRBD1, 6 bases. With 4 bases removed from V and 1 base from J, the gap between germline ends came to 10 bases. Germline V gene sequence: CDR1 SGHTA, CDR2 FQGTGA. This CDR3 comprises 14 residues. The CDR3 bases are TGTGCCAGCAGCTCACAGGGAGCGAACACTGAAGCTTTCTTT. This encodes CASSSQGANTEAFF.

This clone was counted a few times. The chain joins TRBV5-1 to TRBJ2-5, with D tentatively TRBD2 (5 bases). Germline V gene sequence: CDR1 SGHRS, CDR2 YFSETQ. CDR3 length equals 15 residues. Trimming cost V 4 bases and J 3 bases, with 16 bases left between them. CDR3: CASSPGSSGKETQYF. CDR3 sequence (DNA): TGCGCCAGCAGCCCCGGTTCATCGGGAAAAGAGACCCAGTACTTC.

The rearrangement links TRBV15 to TRBJ2-5; 7 bases agree with TRBD1. V lost 1 base, J lost 5 bases, and 7 bases stayed unmatched. There are 15 residues in the CDR3. Germline CDR1 and CDR2: LNHNV and YYDKDF (reference sequence). The chain's CDR3 is CATSRADRIEETQYF. The DNA of the CDR3 is TGTGCCACCAGCAGAGCGGACAGGATCGAGGAGACCCAGTACTTC.

The rearrangement links TRBV6-1 to TRBJ1-1, with 9 bases fitting TRBD1. CDR3 length: 14 residues. V lost 6 bases, J lost 10 bases, and 12 bases stayed unmatched. The germline gives CDR1 MNHNS, CDR2 SASEGT. The CDR3 loop reads CASSQSTGTGRAFF. The DNA for the CDR3 is TGTGCCAGCAGCCAATCTACCGGGACAGGGCGAGCTTTCTTT.

This sequence joins TRBV9 and TRBJ2-7; TRBD2 matches 7 bases. The length of the CDR3 is 15 residues. The junction had 9 bases not matched to a gene; V was cut back by 3 bases and J by 3 bases. CDR1 and CDR2 (germline): SGDLS, YYNGEE. The CDR3 DNA reads as TGTGCCAGCAGCGAGGATAACACGGGGGGCTACGAGCAGTACTTC. This translates into CASSEDNTGGYEQYF. Variable domain in full (rest from reference TRBV9 and TRBJ2-7): DSGVTQTPKHLITATGQRVTLRCSPRSGDLSVYWYQQSLDQGLQFLIQYYNGEERAKGNILERFSAQQFPDLHSELNLSSLELGDSALYFCASSEDNTGGYEQYFGPGTRLTVT.

The chain recombines TRBV18 with TRBJ2-6; D gene ambiguous. The CDR3 is 18 residues long. V lost 0 bases to trimming and J lost 0 bases, with 12 bases between them. In germline, CDR1 is KGHSH, CDR2 LQKENI. For the CDR3, the DNA is TGTGCCAGCTCACCACCGCTCAGGACCTACTCTGGGGCCAACGTCCTGACTTTC. Translated: CASSPPLRTYSGANVLTF.

This chain joins TRBV9 and TRBJ2-3; 10 positions agree with TRBD2. Germline-derived CDR1 and CDR2 are SGDLS and YYNGEE. Trimming cost V 3 bases and J 6 bases; bases outside gene matches: 10. The CDR3 loop spans 16 amino acids. The CDR3 loop is CASSDQLAGLRDTQYF. The CDR3 DNA reads TGTGCCAGCAGCGACCAACTAGCGGGGCTTAGGGATACGCAGTATTTT.

The chain couples TRBV7-2 to TRBJ1-1, with D unclear. Germline-derived CDR1 and CDR2 are SGHTA and FQGNSA. V was shortened by 3 bases and J by 8 bases, with 13 bases between the two germline ends. The CDR3 loop spans 13 amino acids. The CDR3 sequence is CASSFADVGEAFF. CDR3 sequence (DNA): TGTGCCAGCAGCTTTGCGGACGTGGGGGAAGCTTTCTTT.

The gene calls are TRBV5-1 and TRBJ2-5, with TRBD1 identical over 10 bases. Germline CDR1 reads SGHRS; CDR2 reads YFSETQ. This CDR3 is 14 amino acids long. The ends lost 4 bases at V and 7 bases at J; junction bases unmatched: 7. CDR3 sequence: CASSPGQGEATQYF. Written as DNA, the CDR3 is TGCGCCAGCAGCCCCGGACAGGGGGAGGCGACCCAGTACTTC.